One and the same sample provided the 29 T cell receptor beta chains below, sequenced in a study of cytomegalovirus exposure and HLA in healthy donors. PCR used 60 Vbeta primers and 13 Jbeta primers. TCRdb's table, derived via immunoSEQ multiplex PCR, lists solely in-frame clones and lacks some. The sample holds about 160,000 clones, over 75% seen once. The sequenced sample was PBMCs. The receptor set was obtained from a woman aged 18-29 years in good health and CMV-seronegative.

This clone was recorded once. The rearrangement joins TRBV2 to TRBJ2-5, with a tentative D call TRBD2 (7 bases). Trimming took off 4 bases at V and 0 bases at J, with 21 bases between the two ends. This CDR3 contains 18 residues. Germline V CDR1 and CDR2: SNHLY, FYNNEI. In DNA, the CDR3 is TGTGCCAGCAGTGCCAGGCACACAGGGAGGGGGTACCAAGAGACCCAGTACTTC. Translated, it gives CASSARHTGRGYQETQYF.

The chain recombines TRBV4-2 with TRBJ2-7, with 12 nucleotides matching TRBD2. The CDR3 extends over 18 amino acids. Germline CDR1 and CDR2: LGHNA and YNFKEQ. Losses at the gene ends were 1 base for V and 2 bases for J; bases not matched to a gene: 9. In DNA form, the CDR3 reads TGTGCCAGCAGCCAAGTTTGGTCTAGCGGGGGGGTCACCTACGAGCAGTACTTC. Protein: CASSQVWSSGGVTYEQYF.

V is TRBV10-3 and J is TRBJ1-2; D is unclear. Trimming removed 0 bases from V and 6 bases from J, with 8 bases in between. The germline gives CDR1 ENHRY, CDR2 SYGVKD. This CDR3 has 13 amino acids. CDR3 sequence: CAISESIKHGYTF. CDR3 nucleotides: TGTGCCATCAGTGAGTCGATAAAGCATGGCTACACCTTC.

V usage is TRBV19 and J usage is TRBJ2-7; TRBD1 matches at 10 bases. The CDR3 spans 15 residues. With V trimmed by 3 bases and J by 3 bases, 5 bases remained unmatched. The germline CDR1 and CDR2 sequences are LNHDA and SQIVND (reference sequence). The CDR3, as DNA: TGTGCCAGTAGTATGCACCGGGACAGGGGCTACGAGCAGTACTTC. This codes for CASSMHRDRGYEQYF.

The rearrangement joins TRBV2 to TRBJ2-7, with 8 positions matching TRBD1. With 2 bases clipped from V and 4 bases from J, the junction kept 4 bases outside the gene matches. The CDR3 totals 14 residues. CDR1 SNHLY and CDR2 FYNNEI come from the germline V gene. The CDR3 nucleotides read TGTGCCAGCAGTGAACAGGGGGCGTCGTACGAGCAGTACTTC. Translation: CASSEQGASYEQYF.

This clone was counted once. The CDR3 reads CASSQKLAGGRTDTQYF. The CDR3 DNA reads TGCGCCAGCAGCCAAAAACTAGCGGGGGGGCGGACAGATACGCAGTATTTT. This chain connects TRBV4-1 to TRBJ2-3; 13 nucleotides agree with TRBD2. V lost 2 bases to trimming and J lost 3 bases; unmatched junction nucleotides: 5. The CDR3 has 17 residues. Germline V gene sequence: CDR1 MGHRA, CDR2 YSYEKL.

This clone was detected once. This chain joins TRBV15 and TRBJ2-3, with D possibly matching TRBD2 (5 bases). The germline V gene encodes CDR1 LNHNV and CDR2 YYDKDF (reference sequence). The CDR3 consists of 14 residues. The ends were cut back, 6 bases at V and 3 bases at J, with 13 bases in the middle. CDR3 residues: CATSTRRLTDTQYF. The CDR3 DNA reads as TGTGCCACCAGTACTAGACGCCTTACAGATACGCAGTATTTT.

The rearrangement joins TRBV28 to TRBJ2-7; D is unclear. V was pared by 3 bases and J by 2 bases, with 5 bases between. Germline V gene lookup returns CDR1 MDHEN and CDR2 SYDVKM. This CDR3 is 12 amino acids long. The CDR3 protein is CASSLAPYEQYF. CDR3 in DNA: TGTGCCAGCAGTTTGGCTCCCTACGAGCAGTACTTC.

The rearrangement joins TRBV5-6 to TRBJ2-2; 14 nucleotides align to TRBD2. Germline V lookup: CDR1 SGHDT, CDR2 YYEEEE. Trimming cost V 4 bases and J 7 bases; bases outside gene matches: 6. The CDR3 consists of 16 residues. CDR3 coding DNA: TGTGCCAGCAGCCGACTAGCGGGAGGGCCGGTCGGGGAGCTGTTTTTT. It specifies CASSRLAGGPVGELFF.

The genes are TRBV28 and TRBJ2-3; TRBD2 agrees at 7 bases. Trimming cost V 5 bases and J 2 bases; bases outside gene matches: 10. CDR1 is MDHEN, CDR2 SYDVKM, per germline. The CDR3 sequence is 16 residues long. Here the CDR3 DNA reads TGTGCCAGCAGTACGTTGGAGCGGGAACCCACAGATACGCAGTATTTT. Translating gives CASSTLEREPTDTQYF.

The genes are TRBV10-3 and TRBJ1-2, with TRBD1 matching 7 bases. Germline V gene lookup returns CDR1 ENHRY and CDR2 SYGVKD. Unmatched junction bases numbered 4, after V lost 6 bases and J lost 0 bases. This CDR3 has 14 residues. The DNA of the CDR3 is TGTGCCATCAGCGAGACAGGGTCTAACTATGGCTACACCTTC. Protein product: CAISETGSNYGYTF.

The rearrangement uses TRBV5-1 and TRBJ2-7; unclear D gene. V lost 0 bases and J lost 5, with 12 bases in between. The CDR3 contains 14 residues. CDR1 is SGHRS, CDR2 YFSETQ, per germline. Here the CDR3 DNA reads TGCGCCAGCAGCTTGGGACTCTTCTGGCACGAGCAGTACTTC. This codes for CASSLGLFWHEQYF.

This clone was seen more than once but under ten times. The genes are TRBV28 and TRBJ1-5; 8 bases match TRBD1. The CDR3 is 17 amino acids. J lost 0 bases, V lost 6 bases, and 10 bases had no gene match. Germline V CDR1 and CDR2: MDHEN, SYDVKM. For the CDR3, the DNA is TGTGCCAGCAGCCAGGGGGCCGGGGGTCTTAGCAATCAGCCCCAGCATTTT. Translating it yields CASSQGAGGLSNQPQHF.

The chain is built from TRBV7-3 and TRBJ2-1, with 10 bases fitting TRBD2. The germline gives CDR1 SGHTA, CDR2 FQGTGA. The CDR3 loop spans 16 amino acids. The junction had 11 bases not matched to a gene; V was cut back by 4 bases and J by 8 bases. DNA for the CDR3: TGTGCCAGCAGCTCGCCTGCTAGCGGGAGTAGGCATGAGCAGTTCTTC. Its protein product is CASSSPASGSRHEQFF.

This chain uses TRBV5-1 with TRBJ2-2, with 8 bases aligning to TRBD1. The V segment lost 4 bases and the J segment 6 bases; nucleotides outside the gene matches: 20. The CDR3 contains 19 residues. CDR1 SGHRS and CDR2 YFSETQ come from the germline V gene. The CDR3 loop is CASSMLGQGITSLSGELFF. CDR3 in DNA: TGCGCCAGCAGCATGTTAGGACAGGGAATAACTTCTCTATCCGGGGAGCTGTTTTTT.

V and J are TRBV5-1 and TRBJ2-1; 8 bases line up with TRBD1. Germline V lookup: CDR1 SGHRS, CDR2 YFSETQ. The J segment lost 5 bases and the V segment lost 0 bases, leaving 10 bases of the junction unmatched. There are 17 residues in the CDR3. The CDR3 nucleotides are TGCGCCAGCAGCTTGGCCGGTACAGGGGGATTTGACAATGAGCAGTTCTTC. Protein: CASSLAGTGGFDNEQFF.

The chain couples TRBV7-9 to TRBJ1-1, with D maybe TRBD1 (5 bases). This CDR3 region has 15 residues. Germline lookup yields CDR1 SEHNR and CDR2 FQNEAQ (reference sequence). Trimming shortened V by 2 bases and J by 4 bases, and 14 bases separated the two germline ends. The CDR3 coding sequence is TGTGCCAGCAGCTTACGGTCAGGGAGGACCACTGAAGCTTTCTTT. Protein sequence: CASSLRSGRTTEAFF.

The rearrangement uses TRBV15 and TRBJ1-1; 11 bases fit TRBD1. V lost 5 bases to trimming and J lost 2 bases; unmatched junction nucleotides: 7. This CDR3 is built from 16 residues. Germline values: CDR1 LNHNV, CDR2 YYDKDF (reference sequence). CDR3 DNA: TGTGCCACCAGCTATCTGGACAGGGGGCGAAACACTGAAGCTTTCTTT. Its protein is CATSYLDRGRNTEAFF.

This clone showed up just once. The rearrangement links TRBV18 to TRBJ2-7; TRBD2 matches at 10 bases. The CDR3 loop spans 14 amino acids. The germline V gene encodes CDR1 KGHSH and CDR2 LQKENI. V was pared by 6 bases and J by 7 bases, with 9 bases of the junction left unmatched. The CDR3 DNA reads as TGTGCCAGCTCCCAACAGGGGACTAGCGCAGAGCAGTACTTC. Translating it yields CASSQQGTSAEQYF.

This clone has more than one count but fewer than ten. The chain combines TRBV5-1 with TRBJ2-5; 10 bases are a match to TRBD2. J lost 1 base, V lost 3 bases, and 3 bases had no gene match. From germline, CDR1 is SGHRS and CDR2 YFSETQ. The CDR3 has 15 residues. CDR3 sequence reads: CASSSTSGSQETQYF. DNA of the CDR3: TGCGCCAGCAGCTCGACTAGCGGGTCCCAAGAGACCCAGTACTTC.

V is TRBV28 and J is TRBJ1-4, with TRBD1 matching over 7 bases. V was clipped by 5 bases and J by 8 bases; unmatched bases: 5. The CDR3 covers 13 residues. Germline loops: CDR1 MDHEN, CDR2 SYDVKM. The CDR3 sequence: CASSTGAGEKLFF. CDR3 in DNA: TGTGCCAGCAGTACAGGGGCGGGGGAAAAACTGTTTTTT.

V is TRBV5-4 and J is TRBJ1-6; weak D call: TRBD1 (6 bases). Trimming pared 4 bases from V and 2 bases from J, leaving 16 bases between. This CDR3 comprises 17 residues. CDR1 is SGHNT, CDR2 YYREEE, per germline (reference sequence). The CDR3 DNA reads as TGTGCCAGCAGCCACGAACCACAGGGCCCCTATAATTCACCCCTCCACTTT. It is translated as CASSHEPQGPYNSPLHF.

The chain carries TRBV5-1 and TRBJ2-5; tentative D call: TRBD1 (5 bases). Germline values: CDR1 SGHRS, CDR2 YFSETQ. CDR3 size: 15 residues. V shed 4 bases and J shed 2 bases, with 15 bases lying between them. In DNA form, the CDR3 reads TGCGCCAGCAGCCGTCCGACAGTACCTCAAGAGACCCAGTACTTC. It specifies CASSRPTVPQETQYF.

The rearrangement links TRBV27 to TRBJ2-1; maybe TRBD1 (5 bases). The V end lost 2 bases, the J end lost 8 bases, and 13 bases lay between the germline ends. The CDR3 length is 14 residues. Germline V CDR1 and CDR2: MNHEY, SMNVEV (reference sequence). The CDR3 is CASSLIRGDDEQFF. In DNA form, the CDR3 reads TGTGCCAGCAGTTTAATAAGGGGTGACGATGAGCAGTTCTTC.

V usage is TRBV7-9 and J usage is TRBJ2-7; 7 positions match TRBD2. The germline gives CDR1 SEHNR, CDR2 FQNEAQ (reference sequence). The trim removed 0 bases at V and 0 bases at J, leaving 11 bases unmatched. The CDR3 is 18 amino acids. The CDR3 here is CASSLAVLKGRDSYEQYF. In nucleotides, the CDR3 is TGTGCCAGCAGCTTAGCCGTGCTTAAAGGGAGGGACTCCTACGAGCAGTACTTC.

This clone was detected only a few times. V and J are TRBV19 and TRBJ2-7; 8 bases line up with TRBD1. Germline V gives CDR1 LNHDA, CDR2 SQIVND (reference sequence). The V and J ends lost 1 base and 3 bases, in that order; junction bases with no gene match: 5. CDR3 size: 15 residues. The CDR3 DNA follows: TGTGCCAGTAGTATAGGGCGAGGACAGGGCTACGAGCAGTACTTC. Protein product: CASSIGRGQGYEQYF.

This clone appeared a single time. The chain recombines TRBV9 with TRBJ1-6; TRBD1 aligns across 10 bases. The germline V gene has CDR1 SGDLS and CDR2 YYNGEE. V lost 2 bases and J lost 6; bases outside the gene matches: 5. The CDR3 is made up of 16 amino acids. The CDR3 nucleotides read TGTGCCAGCAGCGTCTCGGGACAGGGGCCTAATTCACCCCTCCACTTT. Its protein is CASSVSGQGPNSPLHF.

V and J are TRBV14 and TRBJ1-2; D unresolved. CDR1 SGHDN and CDR2 FVKESK come from the germline V gene. The CDR3 covers 14 residues. V gave up 5 bases and J gave up 3 bases, with 13 bases separating them. The DNA for the CDR3 is TGTGCCAGCAGCGGCAGCAGGCCTTACTATGGCTACACCTTC. Protein product: CASSGSRPYYGYTF.

With respect to this clone: An end of the junction differs from the germline gene, which may be a read error. The chain couples TRBV6-1 to TRBJ1-5; D gene uncertain. The CDR3 consists of 16 residues. CDR1 and CDR2 from the germline V gene are MNHNS and SASEGT. CDR3 amino acids: CASTERAGISNQPQHF. In nucleotides, the CDR3 is TGTGCCAGCACTGAAAGGGCGGGGATTAGCAATCAGCCCCAGCATTTT.